Listed below are T cell receptor beta chains from one sample, sequenced in a study of T cells expressing NK-cell markers. With the 5' RACE reads reprocessed, TCRdb shows one record per CDR3 protein and no DNA. This specimen shows around 380,000 distinct CDR3 sequences; the ten leading clones hold around 11%. The sequencing input was blood T cells: a sorted CD56 or NKG2C T cell subset, CD4+ or CD8+ T cells, or bulk PBMC T cells (not recorded which). These receptor sequences come from a woman in her forties or fifties in good health. CDR3s include the opening cysteine and the closing phenylalanine or tryptophan. Fields, in order: CDR3 protein, J gene, V gene.

CASSPGMVQETQYF	TRBJ2-5	TRBV18
CASSLDGVINEQFF	TRBJ2-1	TRBV7-2
CASSLKGLRADNEQFF	TRBJ2-1	TRBV12-3/TRBV12-4
CASSMYGTTGNTIYF	TRBJ1-3	TRBV9
CSVEGTDSYEQYF	TRBJ2-7	TRBV29-1
CASLIPGGGRGHRQFF	TRBJ2-1	TRBV6-1
CAGWTGGGTDTQYF	TRBJ2-3	TRBV7-9
CSAVRGDRGASPLHF	TRBJ1-6	TRBV20-1
CASSPGIPRTGGAGPGNSPLHF	TRBJ1-6	TRBV5-1
CASRSPGLAGERGETQYF	TRBJ2-5	TRBV10-2
CASSQVAQLSTGELFF	TRBJ2-2	TRBV14
CARTGQGKGSTEAFF	TRBJ1-1	TRBV5-6
CASSHDGSDYGYTF	TRBJ1-2	TRBV3-1
CSTLSPMNTEAFF	TRBJ1-1	TRBV20-1
CSARLTDTQYF	TRBJ2-3	TRBV20-1
CASSIPRGLRSNQPQHF	TRBJ1-5	TRBV19
CASSLVQGGIRETQYF	TRBJ2-5	TRBV7-2
CASSYSRDGSYEQYF	TRBJ2-7	TRBV6-5
CASSLGGRVDEQFF	TRBJ2-1	TRBV5-4
CSARDPTGIGYEQYF	TRBJ2-7	TRBV20-1
CASSQDSRAQYF	TRBJ2-5	TRBV4-1
CATSASGEQFF	TRBJ2-1	TRBV7-4
CSAIDLLGANIQYF	TRBJ2-4	TRBV20-1
CASSRPGTGSQPQHF	TRBJ1-5	TRBV4-1
CASSTSAQETQYF	TRBJ2-5	TRBV5-1
CSAVPLAGGYNEQFF	TRBJ2-1	TRBV20-1
CAWSVPKWRGTGELFF	TRBJ2-2	TRBV30
CASSESPGHQETQYF	TRBJ2-5	TRBV10-1
CASSEQDYGYTF	TRBJ1-2	TRBV2
CSARRHSSGNTIYF	TRBJ1-3	TRBV20-1
CASGPGRALVLEQFF	TRBJ2-1	TRBV5-1
CSARFPEDNEQYF	TRBJ2-7	TRBV20-1
CATSTGALGTGELFF	TRBJ2-2	TRBV19
CASSPGRGAEAFF	TRBJ1-1	TRBV11-2
CATSPFGGMNEQFF	TRBJ2-1	TRBV12-3/TRBV12-4
CASSGLGIGTGELFF	TRBJ2-2	TRBV6-1
CASSRQQGAYEQYF	TRBJ2-7	TRBV18
CASTPTGISGRGFNEQFF	TRBJ2-1	TRBV11-2
CASRGDGAGERDTQYF	TRBJ2-3	TRBV5-5
CSARDRGLNTGELFF	TRBJ2-2	TRBV20-1
CASSIRLAGWDEQFF	TRBJ2-1	TRBV19
CASSPGTVSTGELFF	TRBJ2-2	TRBV7-3
CASSPPRARVDNEQFF	TRBJ2-1	TRBV18
CASKTGLGQPQHF	TRBJ1-5	TRBV12-3/TRBV12-4
CSAAGEGRIYNEQFF	TRBJ2-1	TRBV20-1
CASSGRRYYGYTF	TRBJ1-2	TRBV25-1
CASSLTLLAGKDEQFF	TRBJ2-1	TRBV7-2
CASSPPGTSGRVGDAGELFF	TRBJ2-2	TRBV12-3/TRBV12-4
CATLPYPRGEQFF	TRBJ2-1	TRBV27
CSVDQLAEQYF	TRBJ2-3	TRBV29-1
CASSQDPDGVWAYEQYF	TRBJ2-7	TRBV4-1
CSVFTSLVEQFF	TRBJ2-1	TRBV29-1
CASTSGRGYEQYF	TRBJ2-7	TRBV28
CASSFGQDNQPQHF	TRBJ1-5	TRBV12-3/TRBV12-4
CASSRLAGGPYEQYF	TRBJ2-7	TRBV12-3/TRBV12-4
CASSHPEGGPRIENIQYF	TRBJ2-4	TRBV4-2
CASSFRTSGTTGDEQFF	TRBJ2-1	TRBV11-3
CASSYGGGGETEAFF	TRBJ1-1	TRBV6-5
CASRNRDRVFYGYTF	TRBJ1-2	TRBV6-5
CASSPSGTGVDTQYF	TRBJ2-3	TRBV9